The entry that follows covers one TCR beta chain sequence. This record belongs to a study of blood T cell repertoires in COVID-19. The CDR3 is 15 residues long. J lost 3 bases, V lost 4 bases, and 5 bases had no gene match. The germline gives CDR1 SGHNT, CDR2 YYREEE (reference sequence). Clones were read by immunoSEQ multiplex PCR, and TCRdb kept only the in-frame ones, dropping some. The table records 150,000 to 200,000 clones, around 84% of them present only once. The sequenced sample consisted of PBMCs or T cells enriched from blood (not recorded which). The chain links TRBV5-4 to TRBJ1-5, with TRBD1 matching 9 bases. This receptor was identified in a man aged 40-55 years who had recovered from COVID-19. The CDR3 bases are TGTGCCAGCAGCCAGGGACAGGGTACCAATCAGCCCCAGCATTTT. Translating gives CASSQGQGTNQPQHF.